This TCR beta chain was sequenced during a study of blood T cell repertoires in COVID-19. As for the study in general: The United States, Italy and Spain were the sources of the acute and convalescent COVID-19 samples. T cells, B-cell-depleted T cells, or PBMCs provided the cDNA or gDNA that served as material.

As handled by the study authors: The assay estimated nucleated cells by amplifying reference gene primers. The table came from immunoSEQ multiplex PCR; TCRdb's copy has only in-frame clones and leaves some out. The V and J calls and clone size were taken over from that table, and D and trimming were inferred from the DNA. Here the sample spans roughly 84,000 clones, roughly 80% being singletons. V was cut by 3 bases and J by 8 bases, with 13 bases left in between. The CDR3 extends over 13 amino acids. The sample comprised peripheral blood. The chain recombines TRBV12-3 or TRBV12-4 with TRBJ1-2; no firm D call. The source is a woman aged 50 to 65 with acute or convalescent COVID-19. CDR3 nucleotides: TGTGCCAGCAGTTTTGCGGGCACCGGGGGCTACACCTTC. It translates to CASSFAGTGGYTF.